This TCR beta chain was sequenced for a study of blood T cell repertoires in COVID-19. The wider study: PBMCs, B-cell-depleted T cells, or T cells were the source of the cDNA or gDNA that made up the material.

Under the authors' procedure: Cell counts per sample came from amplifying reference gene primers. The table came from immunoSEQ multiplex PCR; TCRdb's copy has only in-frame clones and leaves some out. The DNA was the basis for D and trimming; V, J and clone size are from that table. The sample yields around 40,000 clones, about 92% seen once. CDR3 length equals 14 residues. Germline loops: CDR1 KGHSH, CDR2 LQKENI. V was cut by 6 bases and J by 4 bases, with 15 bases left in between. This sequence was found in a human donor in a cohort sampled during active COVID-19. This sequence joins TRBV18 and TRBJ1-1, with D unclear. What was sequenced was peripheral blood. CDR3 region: CASSPTNEGTEAFF. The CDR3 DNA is TGTGCCAGCTCCCCGACGAATGAGGGCACTGAAGCTTTCTTT.